The 2 T cell receptor beta chains presented below share a single source sample, sequenced in a study of T cell repertoires in cytomegalovirus infection. TCRdb re-derived calls from the reads in MiXCR, one entry per CDR3 protein. This sample yields 450,000 to 650,000 distinct CDR3 sequences, of which 26% are seen a single time; around 13% belongs to the top ten. Sequenced material: PBMCs. These receptors came from a human donor in good health (CMV status not recorded). Some clones in this sample may be carry-over from other donors' samples.

This chain links TRBV28 with TRBJ2-1; 7 bases line up with TRBD1. V trimming: 5 bases; J trimming: 0 bases; junction bases outside the gene matches: 25. Germline V gives CDR1 MDHEN, CDR2 SYDVKM. The length of the CDR3 is 22 residues. This CDR3 is CASSPPPQYPTTGAFSYNEQFF. CDR3 nucleotides: TGTGCCAGCAGTCCCCCCCCCCAATACCCTACTACAGGGGCCTTCTCCTACAATGAGCAGTTCTTC.

The rearrangement uses TRBV7-6 and TRBJ2-3, with D possibly matching TRBD2 (6 bases). Germline loops: CDR1 SGHVS, CDR2 FNYEAQ. The CDR3 extends over 16 amino acids. V lost 4 bases, J lost 5 bases, and 19 bases lay in between. The CDR3 protein is CASSSARDSRGDTQYF. DNA of the CDR3: TGTGCCAGCAGCTCCGCTCGGGACTCCCGAGGAGATACGCAGTATTTT.